This T cell receptor (beta chain) came from a study of shared clonotypes between healthy human individuals (dated by TCRdb to the early 2020s). Background on the whole study: A couple of women and a few men aged 18 to 49 years were included in the cohort. For each donor, three plates each were used for CD4 naive and CD4 memory, two plates were used for CD8 naive, and one plate was used for CD8 memory. To estimate repertoire size and how much clonotypes are shared between individuals, the study performed deep sequencing of blood TCR repertoires from about five healthy adults. To increase sequencing depth and limit assay-specific biases, TCR repertoire library preparation and sequencing were carried out by different laboratories using diverse techniques. Each donor's leukapheresis produced roughly between roughly 0.85 and 10 billion PBMCs.

CDR3 length: 12 amino acids, cysteine to phenylalanine. Only the CDR3 part of the read is kept: 36 bases, read in frame from the first base. The germline V gene gives CDR1 as SGHAT and CDR2 as FQNNGV. V gives up 0 bases and J gives up 13 bases, and the segment between their germline ends measures 10 bases. The paper's findings and limits, for the study overall: The small number of donors limited the genetic and exposure-history diversity represented. Larger estimated clonotype richness was generally found for naive subsets than for memory subsets. Compared with non-shared clonotypes, clonotypes shared by all four sorted-subset donors had higher generation probabilities. Sampling was limited to blood, and TCR repertoires in tissue likely differ from TCR repertoires in blood. Incomplete sequencing was indicated by rarefaction of sorted-subset datasets, despite the large sequencing depth. About 5% of naive CD4, 3.5% of naive CD8, about 2.5% of memory CD4, and 0.4% of memory CD8 clonotypes were shared across four donors. Pairwise subsampling led to the expectation that sequencing depth would affect the degree of clonotype sharing among donors.

TCR CDR3 regions were amplified from genomic DNA by multiplex PCR using the deep immunoSEQ assay. Extracted genomic DNA from each cell subset was spread evenly across all wells of several immunoSEQ 96-well plates, with each plate serving as a replicate. For sorted subsets, each replicate PCR was loaded with around 200 ng genomic DNA, equivalent to some 31,000 T cell genomes. Purified libraries were measured with a Qubit 3.0 fluorometer, size-checked on a Bioanalyzer 2100, and measured again with the KAPA Library Quantification kit. Every immunoSEQ 96-well plate was sequenced on a dedicated single-read 150-cycle Illumina NextSeq 550 flow cell. The original pipeline was this. Because only junctional sequences without quality scores were contained in the immunoSEQ output, filtering matching that applied to full-length reads could not be performed. Sequences were annotated with PyIR, a Python wrapper for IgBLAST v1.9, using IMGT germline references to assign V/J genes and CDR3. Reads were filtered out if the reads had weak V/J assignments (E-value above 1e-6), no CDR3, stop codons, out-of-frame junctions, or ambiguous translated residues. V3J clonotypes were defined as sequences sharing the same inferred V gene, J gene, and CDR3 amino acid sequence. To compute the percentage overlap between repertoires, the number of shared unique clonotypes was divided by the size of the smaller repertoire. Three approaches were used to assess repertoire richness: RTK rarefaction, the Chao1 estimator, and Recon v2.1 estimates of unobserved clonotypes. Generation probabilities for all TCRbeta clonotypes obtained by the gDNA method from a handful of donors were computed using OLGA. This is the immuneACCESS table as TCRdb keeps it, with only in-frame sequences that have V and J called. A part of the clones is gone; compared with another copy, unresolved V genes explain less than half, and the rest is unexplained. The V and J calls and clone size are taken from that table; D and trimming were inferred from the DNA. Here the sample has a few million clones; about 92% occur a single time. Of the sample, 0.39% falls within the top ten clones.

The donors were healthy, HIV-negative adults who had no recently reported acute infections or vaccinations. Every donor was a Caucasian adult residing in Nashville, Tennessee, USA. Magnetic negative selection was used to enrich CD4+ T cells, after which naive cells were positively selected on CD45RA and the negative fraction became the memory subset. After blood collection by leukapheresis, PBMCs were isolated using Ficoll-Histopaque density gradient centrifugation and then cryopreserved in the vapor phase of liquid nitrogen. Analytical flow cytometry was used to check the purity and quantity of every magnetically sorted T cell population. From each sorted fraction, genomic DNA was isolated and quantified by UV absorbance on a Nanodrop 2000c. This clone occurred once. Its antigen is currently not known. No base quality values were provided; no much bigger clone lies one nucleotide off.

The clonotype originates from a man between 18 and 29 years old in good health. Some clones in this sample may be carry-over from other donors' samples. Recombination linked TRBV11-2 to TRBJ2-1; the D gene remains uncertain. Source material: naive CD4+ T cells from PBMCs. The sample's cell subset or site label, in plain terms: CD45RA+ positively selected. The DNA sequence reads TGTGCCAGCAGCTTAGATCCAGCTGTTCAGTTCTTC. This translates into CASSLDPAVQFF. Here the CDR3 is joined to the reference TRBV11-2 and TRBJ2-1 genes, and the full variable domain is: EAGVAQSPRYKIIEKRQSVAFWCNPISGHATLYWYQQILGQGPKLLIQFQNNGVVDDSQLPKDRFSAERLKGVDSTLKIQPAKLEDSAVYLCASSLDPAVQFFGPGTRLTVL.